This T cell receptor (beta chain) was recovered during a study of beta chain features in type 1 diabetes. For the study at large: Healthy donors resembled patients in age, gender and cell yields.

cDNA synthesis used the whole RNA isolate, giving expressed TCRB sequences. Repertoires were generated with immunoSEQ multiplex PCR, while TCRdb's copy carries only in-frame clones and drops some. The profile shows around 45,000 clones, roughly 48% of them singletons. As to this clone: As yet, its antigen is unknown.

The germline V and J ends were trimmed by 10 bases and 4 bases, with 21 bases remaining between them. In germline, CDR1 is SGHRS, CDR2 YFSETQ. This CDR3 has 15 residues. General study findings and limits: There was a moderate but significant shortening of TCRB CDR3s in all four CD4+ subsets of Type 1 diabetes patients.

This TCR derives from a man under 40 with type 1 diabetes. Input material: stem cell memory CD4+ T cells from blood. The V and J genes are TRBV5-1 and TRBJ2-1; TRBD1 might be the D (5 bases). CDR3 in DNA: TGCGCCTCCAGCAATCCCGCAGGGTTGTACAATGAGCAGTTCTTC. Protein sequence: CASSNPAGLYNEQFF.